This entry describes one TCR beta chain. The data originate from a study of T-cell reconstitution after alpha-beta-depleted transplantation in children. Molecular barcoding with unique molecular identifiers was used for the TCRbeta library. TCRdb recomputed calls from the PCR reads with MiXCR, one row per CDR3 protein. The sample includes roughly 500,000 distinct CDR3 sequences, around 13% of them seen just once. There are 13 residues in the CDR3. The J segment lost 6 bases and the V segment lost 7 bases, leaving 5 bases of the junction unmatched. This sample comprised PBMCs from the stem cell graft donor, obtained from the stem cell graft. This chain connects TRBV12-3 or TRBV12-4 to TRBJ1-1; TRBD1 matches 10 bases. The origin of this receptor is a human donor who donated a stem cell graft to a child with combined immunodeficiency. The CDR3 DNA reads TGTGCCAGCACAGCCGGACAGGGGGCTGAAGCTTTCTTT. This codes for CASTAGQGAEAFF.